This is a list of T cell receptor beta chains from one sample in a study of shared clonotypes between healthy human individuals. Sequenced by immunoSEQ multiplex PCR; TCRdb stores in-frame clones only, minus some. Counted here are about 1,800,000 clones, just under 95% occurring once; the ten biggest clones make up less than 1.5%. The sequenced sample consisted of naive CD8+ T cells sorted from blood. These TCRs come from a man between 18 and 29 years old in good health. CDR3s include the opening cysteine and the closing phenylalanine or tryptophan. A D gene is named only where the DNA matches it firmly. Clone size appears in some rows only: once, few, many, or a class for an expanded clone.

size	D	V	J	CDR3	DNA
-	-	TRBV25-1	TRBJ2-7	CASSVSDYEQYF	TGTGCCAGCAGTGTTAGCGACTACGAGCAGTACTTC
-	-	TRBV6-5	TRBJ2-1	CASSPDSSDEQFF	TGTGCCAGCAGCCCGGATAGCAGCGATGAGCAGTTCTTC
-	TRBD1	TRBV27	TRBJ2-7	CASSASTGTVSYEQYF	TGTGCCAGCAGTGCGAGCACCGGGACAGTCTCCTACGAGCAGTACTTC
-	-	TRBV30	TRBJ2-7	CAWSTVSYEQYF	TGTGCCTGGTCTACAGTCTCCTACGAGCAGTACTTC
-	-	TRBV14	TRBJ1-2	CASSPSQYGYTF	TGTGCCAGCAGCCCTAGTCAGTATGGCTACACCTTC
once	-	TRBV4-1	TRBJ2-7	CASSQDTETPSYEQYF	TGCGCCAGCAGCCAAGATACCGAAACCCCCTCCTACGAGCAGTACTTC
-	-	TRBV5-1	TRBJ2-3	CASSLGSGIGTDTQYF	TGCGCCAGCAGCTTGGGTTCAGGGATTGGCACAGATACGCAGTATTTT
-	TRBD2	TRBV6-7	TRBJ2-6	CASSYPQLGGLHSGANVLTF	TGTGCCAGCAGTTATCCTCAGTTGGGAGGGCTTCACTCTGGGGCCAACGTCCTGACTTTC
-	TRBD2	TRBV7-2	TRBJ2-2	CASSERGGTGELFF	TGTGCCAGCAGCGAACGGGGGGGAACCGGGGAGCTGTTTTTT
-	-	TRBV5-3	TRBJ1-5	CARSLPDGRVHQPQHF	TGTGCCAGAAGCTTACCGGACGGGAGGGTCCATCAGCCCCAGCATTTT
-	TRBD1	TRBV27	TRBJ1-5	CASRGTGVGNQPQHF	TGTGCCAGCAGGGGGACAGGGGTTGGCAATCAGCCCCAGCATTTT
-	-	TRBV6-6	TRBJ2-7	CASSYSQGRYEQYF	TGTGCCAGCAGTTACTCCCAGGGGCGCTACGAGCAGTACTTC
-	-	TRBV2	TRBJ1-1	CASSLWETTEAFF	TGTGCCAGCAGTCTGTGGGAAACCACTGAAGCTTTCTTT
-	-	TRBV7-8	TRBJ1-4	CANLRGTSEKLFF	TGTGCCAACTTACGGGGTACGTCTGAAAAACTGTTTTTT
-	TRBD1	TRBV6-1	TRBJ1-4	CASSVTGVNEKLFF	TGTGCCAGCAGTGTGACAGGGGTTAATGAAAAACTGTTTTTT
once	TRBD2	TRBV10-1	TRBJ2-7	CASSETSGGSEQYF	TGCGCCAGCAGTGAGACTAGCGGGGGGTCCGAGCAGTACTTC
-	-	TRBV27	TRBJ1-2	CASSLFWQGFDGYYGYTF	TGTGCCAGCAGTTTATTCTGGCAGGGCTTTGATGGTTACTATGGCTACACCTTC
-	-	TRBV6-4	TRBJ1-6	CASSDSGEDGPNSPLHF	TGTGCCAGCAGTGACTCAGGTGAGGACGGGCCAAATTCACCCCTCCACTTT
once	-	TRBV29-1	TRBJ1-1	CSASGAVQDQNMNTEAFF	TGCAGCGCCTCGGGGGCTGTACAGGATCAAAACATGAACACTGAAGCTTTCTTT
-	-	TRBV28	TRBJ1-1	CASSFAEGTEAFF	TGTGCCAGCAGTTTCGCTGAAGGTACTGAAGCTTTCTTT
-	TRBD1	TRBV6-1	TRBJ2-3	CASSGHLWTGSTDTQYF	TGTGCCAGCAGTGGACACCTTTGGACAGGGAGCACAGATACGCAGTATTTT
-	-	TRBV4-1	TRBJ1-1	CASSQDGSTTEAFF	TGCGCCAGCAGCCAAGATGGTTCAACGACTGAAGCTTTCTTT
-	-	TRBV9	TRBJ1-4	CASSPGAGDEKLFF	TGTGCCAGCAGTCCCGGGGCAGGGGACGAAAAACTGTTTTTT
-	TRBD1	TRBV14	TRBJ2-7	CASSPIGQGVGEQYF	TGTGCCAGCAGCCCCATTGGACAGGGGGTCGGGGAGCAGTACTTC
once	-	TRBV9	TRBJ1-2	CASSALGVNYGYTF	TGTGCCAGCAGCGCGTTAGGAGTTAACTATGGCTACACCTTC
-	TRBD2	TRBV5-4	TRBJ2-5	CASSPPSGGDGTQYF	TGTGCCAGCAGCCCCCCTAGCGGGGGGGACGGGACCCAGTACTTC
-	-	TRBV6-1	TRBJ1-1	CASSLGENTEAFF	TGTGCCAGTTCGCTAGGAGAGAACACTGAAGCTTTCTTT
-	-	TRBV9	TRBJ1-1	CASSVRDNMNTEAFF	TGTGCCAGCAGCGTGCGGGACAACATGAACACTGAAGCTTTCTTT
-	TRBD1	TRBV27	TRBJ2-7	CASGTGEVGEQYF	TGTGCCAGCGGGACAGGGGAGGTGGGCGAGCAGTACTTC
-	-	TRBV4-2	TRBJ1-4	CASSQDLSGSHLF	TGTGCCAGCAGCCAAGATCTATCAGGCAGCCATCTTTTT
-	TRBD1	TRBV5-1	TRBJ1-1	CASSLQGEVEAFF	TGCGCCAGCAGCTTACAGGGGGAAGTTGAAGCTTTCTTT
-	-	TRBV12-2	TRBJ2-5	CASRLGASSGSGGWETQYF	TGTGCAAGTCGCTTAGGAGCGTCTAGCGGGAGTGGGGGGTGGGAGACCCAGTACTTC
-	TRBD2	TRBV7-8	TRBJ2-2	CASSHARLAAPRNTGELFF	TGTGCCAGCAGCCATGCCAGACTAGCGGCTCCCAGGAACACCGGGGAGCTGTTTTTT
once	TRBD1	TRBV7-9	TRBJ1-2	CASTPTGNYGYTF	TGTGCCAGCACCCCGACAGGGAACTATGGCTACACCTTC
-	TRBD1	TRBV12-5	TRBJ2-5	CASGTGERETQYF	TGTGCTAGTGGTACAGGGGAGCGGGAGACCCAGTACTTC
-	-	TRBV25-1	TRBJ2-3	CASSDIQVRTDTQYF	TGTGCCAGCAGTGATATACAGGTTCGCACAGATACGCAGTATTTT
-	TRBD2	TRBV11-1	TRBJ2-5	CASSLTSGGSETQYF	TGTGCCAGCAGCTTAACTAGCGGGGGATCAGAGACCCAGTACTTC
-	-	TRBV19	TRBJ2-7	CASSIGWDEQYF	TGTGCCAGTAGTATCGGGTGGGACGAGCAGTACTTC
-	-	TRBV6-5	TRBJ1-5	CASSFLGGSNQPQHF	TGTGCCAGCAGTTTTCTGGGAGGCAGCAATCAGCCCCAGCATTTT
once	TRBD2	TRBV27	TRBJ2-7	CASSSTDGLAGVEQYF	TGTGCCAGCAGTTCCACCGACGGACTAGCGGGAGTCGAGCAGTACTTC
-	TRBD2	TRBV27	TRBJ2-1	CASSLVLAGGPNEQFF	TGTGCCAGCAGTTTAGTTCTAGCGGGAGGCCCCAATGAGCAGTTCTTC
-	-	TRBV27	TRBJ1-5	CASSLGGANWPQHF	TGTGCCAGCAGTTTAGGGGGGGCTAATTGGCCCCAGCATTTT
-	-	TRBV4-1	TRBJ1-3	CASSQEAWGGPSGNTIYF	TGCGCCAGCAGCCAAGAAGCGTGGGGGGGGCCCTCTGGAAACACCATATATTTT
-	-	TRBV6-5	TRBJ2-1	CASGPTGRGNEQFF	TGTGCCAGCGGACCCACAGGGCGAGGCAATGAGCAGTTCTTC
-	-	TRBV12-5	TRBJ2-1	CASGLVFGGEQFF	TGTGCTAGTGGTTTGGTTTTTGGGGGGGAGCAGTTCTTC
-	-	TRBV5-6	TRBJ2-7	CASSLTGTLTFYEQYF	TGTGCCAGCAGCTTGACCGGGACACTCACATTTTACGAGCAGTACTTC
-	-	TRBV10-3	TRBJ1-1	CAISESRQGNTEAFF	TGTGCCATCAGTGAGTCGAGGCAGGGGAACACTGAAGCTTTCTTT
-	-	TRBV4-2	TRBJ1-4	CASSQAFGVNEKLFF	TGTGCCAGCAGCCAAGCTTTCGGGGTGAATGAAAAACTGTTTTTT